These 24 T cell receptor beta chains originate from one sample sequenced in a study of cytomegalovirus exposure and HLA in healthy donors. Primers: 60 Vbeta forward and 13 Jbeta reverse. Method: immunoSEQ multiplex PCR; TCRdb's copy keeps in-frame clones and lacks some. The top ten clones hold about 3.6% of a sample with around 100,000 clones, more than 80% of them seen once. Sequenced: PBMCs. These receptors all come from a young man in good health and CMV-seronegative.

The chain is built from TRBV30 and TRBJ1-1; D not resolved. This CDR3 is built from 12 residues. V lost 4 bases, J lost 4 bases, and 10 bases lay in between. From germline, CDR1 is GTSNPN and CDR2 SVGIG (reference sequence). CDR3 nucleotide sequence: TGTGCCTGGAAGTACTGGGCCACTGAAGCTTTCTTT. Translated, it gives CAWKYWATEAFF.

This sequence joins TRBV18 and TRBJ1-2, with 7 bases that match TRBD1. V trimming: 0 bases; J trimming: 6 bases; junction bases outside the gene matches: 10. Germline lookup yields CDR1 KGHSH and CDR2 LQKENI. The CDR3 sequence is 16 residues long. The CDR3, as DNA: TGTGCCAGCTCACCACCTGATACAGGGGCTGGGGATGGCTACACCTTC. This codes for CASSPPDTGAGDGYTF.

The chain combines TRBV7-3 with TRBJ2-1; TRBD2 might be the D (6 bases). CDR1 and CDR2 (germline): SGHTA, FQGTGA. This CDR3 region has 12 residues. V lost 3 bases to trimming and J lost 6 bases, with 6 bases between them. For the CDR3, the DNA is TGTGCCAGCAGCTTTAGCGGCAATGAGCAGTTCTTC. This sequence encodes CASSFSGNEQFF.

The V call is TRBV28, the J call TRBJ2-7; 8 bases fit TRBD1. V dropped 5 bases and J dropped 4; count of bases not matched to a gene: 10. This CDR3 is 15 amino acids long. In germline, CDR1 is MDHEN, CDR2 SYDVKM. As DNA, the CDR3 is TGTGCCAGCAGTGCTCCGGGACAGGTAACGTACGAGCAGTACTTC. This encodes CASSAPGQVTYEQYF.

The chain joins TRBV5-1 to TRBJ2-5; maybe TRBD2 (5 bases). CDR3 length equals 15 residues. Germline V gene data show CDR1 as SGHRS and CDR2 as YFSETQ. V lost 4 bases and J 2 bases, leaving 15 bases between the germline ends. The CDR3 protein is CASSRVGNSQETQYF. The CDR3 DNA reads TGCGCCAGCAGCCGTGTCGGGAATTCTCAAGAGACCCAGTACTTC.

The genes are TRBV7-9 and TRBJ2-5; weak D call: TRBD1 (7 bases). Germline CDR1 reads SEHNR; CDR2 reads FQNEAQ (reference sequence). Trimming removed 0 bases from V and 4 bases from J, with 9 bases in between. The CDR3 spans 14 residues. The CDR3 coding sequence is TGTGCCAGCAGCTTAGCCAGGGGGGTAGAGACCCAGTACTTC. Translation gives CASSLARGVETQYF.

This clone has only a few counts. The CDR3 DNA follows: TGTGCCAGTAGTCACCCGCAGGGGGGCACAGATACGCAGTATTTT. It codes for CASSHPQGGTDTQYF. The chain couples TRBV19 to TRBJ2-3; TRBD1 aligns across 7 bases. V lost 5 bases, J lost 1 base, and 6 bases stayed unmatched. This CDR3 region has 15 residues. Germline lookup yields CDR1 LNHDA and CDR2 SQIVND (reference sequence).

This chain joins TRBV7-8 and TRBJ2-2; possibly TRBD2 for D (6 bases). The CDR3 is 14 amino acids. V gave up 2 bases and J gave up 5 bases, with 9 bases separating them. The germline V gene has CDR1 SGHVS and CDR2 FQNEAQ. This chain's CDR3 is CASSLFAGTGELFF. CDR3 sequence (DNA): TGTGCCAGCAGCTTATTCGCGGGAACCGGGGAGCTGTTTTTT.

DNA for the CDR3: TGTGCCTGGAGTGTAGGGGGCTGGGCTAGCGGGGAGCAAGAGACCCAGTACTTC. Translating it yields CAWSVGGWASGEQETQYF. The V and J genes are TRBV30 and TRBJ2-5; the match to TRBD2 covers 9 bases. Germline trimming cut 0 bases from V and 2 bases from J; bases unmatched to any gene: 13. The germline CDR1 and CDR2 sequences are GTSNPN and SVGIG (reference sequence). This CDR3 is 18 amino acids long.

The chain joins TRBV7-2 to TRBJ2-1; 9 positions agree with TRBD1. Germline CDR1 is SGHTA and CDR2 is FQGNSA. This CDR3 has 14 amino acids. After removal of 4 bases from V and 10 bases from J, the junction contained 8 bases not matched to a gene. This CDR3 reads CASSSGTGLGEQFF. The CDR3 DNA follows: TGTGCCAGCAGCTCCGGGACAGGGCTAGGGGAGCAGTTCTTC.

The CDR3 reads CAWSSGNAAQETQYF. The CDR3 DNA follows: TGTGCCTGGAGTTCAGGGAATGCGGCCCAAGAGACCCAGTACTTC. The rearrangement joins TRBV30 to TRBJ2-5; the D gene is possibly TRBD1 (5 bases). The CDR3 loop spans 15 amino acids. The germline V gene has CDR1 GTSNPN and CDR2 SVGIG (reference sequence). The V end lost 2 bases, the J end lost 1 base, and 14 bases lay between the germline ends.

The chain is built from TRBV6-5 and TRBJ1-4; 7 bases map to TRBD1. The CDR3 is 12 residues long. Trimming at V came to 6 bases and at J to 7 bases, leaving 2 bases not matched to a gene. Per germline, CDR1 MNHEY and CDR2 SVGAGI. In nucleotides, the CDR3 is TGTGCCAGCAGCCGGACAGGTGAAAAACTGTTTTTT. Protein sequence: CASSRTGEKLFF.

This chain uses TRBV30 with TRBJ1-2; D unresolved. The CDR3 covers 13 residues. Trimming removed 0 bases from V and 4 bases from J, with 9 bases in between. Germline assignment: CDR1 GTSNPN and CDR2 SVGIG (reference sequence). DNA for the CDR3: TGTGCCTGGAGTGTACGGGGTTCCTATGGCTACACCTTC. As protein: CAWSVRGSYGYTF.

The chain joins TRBV27 to TRBJ2-5, with a tentative D call TRBD2 (5 bases). From germline, CDR1 is MNHEY and CDR2 SMNVEV (reference sequence). The ends were cut back, 5 bases at V and 4 bases at J, with 17 bases in the middle. The CDR3 is made up of 15 amino acids. Here the CDR3 reads CASSLGYGIRETQYF. CDR3 in DNA: TGTGCCAGCAGTCTGGGGTACGGGATCCGAGAGACCCAGTACTTC.

This sequence joins TRBV6-5 and TRBJ2-2, with D possibly being TRBD2 (6 bases). The CDR3 extends over 14 amino acids. Between the trimmed V and J ends, which lost 8 bases and 4 bases, there was a span of 14 bases. CDR1 and CDR2 (germline): MNHEY, SVGAGI. This chain's CDR3 is CASWRDGATGELFF. DNA for the CDR3: TGTGCCAGCTGGAGGGATGGGGCCACCGGGGAGCTGTTTTTT.

The chain employs TRBV6-6 and TRBJ1-1, with D tentatively TRBD1 (6 bases). The germline V gene has CDR1 MNHNY and CDR2 SVGAGI (reference sequence). CDR3 length: 14 amino acids. V was cut by 6 bases and J by 4 bases, with 15 bases left in between. The DNA of the CDR3 is TGTGCCAGCAGCCCTAGGACAGAGGGCACTGAAGCTTTCTTT. Translating gives CASSPRTEGTEAFF.

This clone was seen a handful of times. The chain couples TRBV6-1 to TRBJ1-5, with D perhaps TRBD1 (6 bases). The germline V gene has CDR1 MNHNS and CDR2 SASEGT. V was shortened by 2 bases and J by 5 bases, with 7 bases between the two germline ends. The CDR3 is 13 residues long. DNA of the CDR3: TGTGCCAGCAGTGAACCAGGGGATCAGCCCCAGCATTTT. Its translation: CASSEPGDQPQHF.

The V and J genes are TRBV14 and TRBJ2-1, with TRBD2 matching 9 bases. The CDR3 is 16 residues long. Germline V gene lookup returns CDR1 SGHDN and CDR2 FVKESK. V was pared by 1 base and J by 4 bases, with 5 bases of the junction left unmatched. The CDR3 is CASSQGLAVSYNEQFF. The CDR3 DNA follows: TGTGCCAGCAGCCAAGGACTAGCGGTTTCATACAATGAGCAGTTCTTC.

This chain connects TRBV19 to TRBJ2-5, with a possible D match to TRBD2 (6 bases). Germline assignment: CDR1 LNHDA and CDR2 SQIVND (reference sequence). The CDR3 is 14 residues long. With 3 bases removed from V and 4 bases from J, the gap between germline ends came to 12 bases. CDR3 in DNA: TGTGCCAGTAGTATTTTGTCGGGAGTAGAGACCCAGTACTTC. Its protein is CASSILSGVETQYF.

The V gene is TRBV5-4, the J gene TRBJ1-2, with D hard to call. This CDR3 has 14 amino acids. Germline V CDR1 and CDR2: SGHNT, YYREEE (reference sequence). The V end lost 2 bases, the J end lost 1 base, and 9 bases lay between the germline ends. CDR3 residues: CASSLRGLNYGYTF. CDR3 in DNA: TGTGCCAGCAGCTTACGCGGACTTAACTATGGCTACACCTTC.

The chain links TRBV29-1 to TRBJ2-7; no definite D call. The CDR3 loop spans 13 amino acids. Per the germline V gene, CDR1 is SQVTM and CDR2 is ANQGSEA. V gave up 3 bases and J gave up 6 bases, with 15 bases separating them. CDR3 loop: CSVDLGGAREQYF. The DNA of the CDR3 is TGCAGCGTTGACCTTGGTGGAGCCCGCGAGCAGTACTTC.

This chain joins TRBV6-4 and TRBJ2-2, with a possible D match to TRBD2 (6 bases). The CDR3 totals 14 residues. Germline V gene data show CDR1 as MRHNA and CDR2 as SNTAGT. Trimming took 5 bases from V and 0 from J, leaving 7 bases between them. The CDR3 region is CASSRDSNTGELFF. The CDR3 DNA sequence: TGTGCCAGCAGTCGGGACTCGAACACCGGGGAGCTGTTTTTT.

The chain carries TRBV2 and TRBJ2-1, with no clear D. Per the germline V gene, CDR1 is SNHLY and CDR2 is FYNNEI. There are 14 residues in the CDR3. The germline V and J ends were trimmed by 3 bases and 2 bases, with 8 bases remaining between them. Here the CDR3 reads CASSDSRAYNEQFF. The CDR3 DNA follows: TGTGCCAGCAGTGACTCTCGGGCCTACAATGAGCAGTTCTTC.

CDR3 DNA sequence: TGTGCCAGCAGTAGGGAGGGGGGGACGGACAATGAGCAGTTCTTC. Protein sequence: CASSREGGTDNEQFF. The chain links TRBV2 to TRBJ2-1; D may be TRBD2 (7 bases). Trimming shortened V by 5 bases and J by 5 bases, and 16 bases separated the two germline ends. The germline gives CDR1 SNHLY, CDR2 FYNNEI. The CDR3 runs to 15 residues.